The 9 T cell receptor beta chains below come from one sample, sequenced in a study of molecular identifiers for immune sequencing clone quantification. TCRdb re-derived calls from the PCR reads in MiXCR, one entry per CDR3 protein. In the table there are some 91,000 distinct CDR3 sequences, more than 20% of which are singletons. Sequencing used naive CD8+ T cells from blood, with Jurkat cell RNA spiked in. The subset here: FACS-sorted CD8+CD4-CCR7+CD45RA+ naive T cells. The receptors derive from a human donor in good health. Some libraries in this study had Jurkat cell RNA spiked in.

The V call is TRBV5-4, the J call TRBJ2-7; 8 bases agree with TRBD2. Looked up from germline, CDR1 is SGHNT and CDR2 is YYREEE (reference sequence). The CDR3 has 13 amino acids. The V gene end was trimmed by 5 bases and the J gene end by 5 bases; junction bases not matched to a gene: 6. The CDR3 sequence: CASRAGERHEQYF. DNA for the CDR3: TGTGCCAGCAGAGCGGGGGAAAGGCACGAGCAGTACTTC.

In its sample, this clonotype was seen many times. The chain links TRBV10-2 to TRBJ2-3; D gene ambiguous. The CDR3 totals 12 residues. Germline assignment: CDR1 WSHSY and CDR2 SAAADI. V lost 2 bases and J lost 4, with 4 bases in between. CDR3 amino acids: CASSEPADTQYF. In DNA, the CDR3 is TGCGCCAGCAGTGAGCCGGCAGATACGCAGTATTTT.

CDR3 loop: CASSLGAGTTMTEAFF. For the CDR3, the DNA is TGTGCCAGCAGTTTAGGGGCAGGGACGACGATGACTGAAGCTTTCTTT. This sequence joins TRBV28 and TRBJ1-1; tentative D call: TRBD1 (5 bases). From germline, CDR1 is MDHEN and CDR2 SYDVKM. V was pared by 2 bases and J by 5 bases, with 18 bases between. CDR3 length: 16 amino acids.

On this clonotype: With a much larger clone just one base away, this may be a read error. The V call is TRBV4-2, the J call TRBJ2-7; TRBD2 matches 8 bases. This CDR3 has 17 amino acids. CDR1 and CDR2 (germline): LGHNA, YNFKEQ. The CDR3: CASGQVSQGLVAYEQYF. CDR3 coding DNA: TGTGCCAGCGGCCAAGTAAGTCAGGGACTAGTTGCCTACGAGCAGTACTTC.

This clonotype has only a few counts. The CDR3 protein is CASSLAAHAKTEAFF. The CDR3 DNA follows: TGCGCCAGCAGCTTGGCGGCCCATGCGAAGACTGAAGCTTTCTTT. The chain couples TRBV5-1 to TRBJ1-1, with D hard to call. CDR1 is SGHRS, CDR2 YFSETQ, per germline. The ends were cut back, 0 bases at V and 5 bases at J, with 14 bases in the middle. CDR3 length: 15 amino acids. The full variable domain, completed using reference TRBV5-1 and TRBJ1-1, is KAGVTQTPRYLIKTRGQQVTLSCSPISGHRSVSWYQQTPGQGLQFLFEYFSETQRNKGNFPGRFSGRQFSNSRSEMNVSTLELGDSALYLCASSLAAHAKTEAFFGQGTRLTVV.

This clonotype was counted ten times or more. V and J are TRBV28 and TRBJ2-4; no reliable D call. Germline V gene data show CDR1 as MDHEN and CDR2 as SYDVKM. The CDR3 has 14 amino acids. V was pared by 6 bases and J by 6 bases, with 15 bases between. This chain's CDR3 is CASSPRPVPNIQYF. CDR3 sequence (DNA): TGTGCCAGCAGCCCCCGGCCGGTGCCAAACATTCAGTACTTC.

A note on this clonotype: A much larger clone lies a single base off, so this may be a read error. The genes are TRBV7-2 and TRBJ2-7, with TRBD1 matching 9 bases. CDR3 length: 14 amino acids. Germline loops: CDR1 SGHTA, CDR2 FQGNSA. For the CDR3, the DNA is TGTGCCAGCAGCCTGGGACAGGGCTTCTACGAGCAGCACTTC. It specifies CASSLGQGFYEQHF. Full variable domain (rest looked up from reference TRBV7-2 and TRBJ2-7): GAGVSQSPSNKVTEKGKDVELRCDPISGHTALYWYRQSLGQGLEFLIYFQGNSAPDKSGLPSDRFSAERTGGSVSTLTIQRTQQEDSAVYLCASSLGQGFYEQHFGPGTRLTVT.

Ten or more counts support this clonotype. For the CDR3, the DNA is TGTGCCAGCAGCCAGACGCTTGGGACAGGGATGGACGAGCAGTACTTC. This encodes CASSQTLGTGMDEQYF. The chain employs TRBV4-2 and TRBJ2-7; 9 nucleotides align to TRBD1. CDR3 length: 16 residues. V shed 3 bases and J 5 bases; nucleotides not matched to a gene: 11. CDR1 is LGHNA, CDR2 YNFKEQ, per germline.

As regards this clonotype: Just one base apart from a much larger clone, this may be a read error. The chain has TRBV7-9 and TRBJ1-6, with D perhaps matching TRBD1 (5 bases). The CDR3 is made up of 16 amino acids. The germline V gene has CDR1 SEHNR and CDR2 FQNEAQ (reference sequence). With 2 bases removed from V and 11 bases from J, the gap between germline ends came to 19 bases. The CDR3 DNA sequence: TGTGCCAGCAGCTTAATTTTGGGAGGGGTTGGAGCACCCCTCCACTTT. Its translation is CASSLILGGVGAPLHF. The variable domain in full, completed from reference TRBV7-9 and TRBJ1-6, reads DTGVSQNPRHKITKRGQNVTFRCDPISEHNRLYWYRQTLGQGPEFLTYFQNEAQLEKSRLLSDRFSAERPKGSFSTLEIQRTEQGDSAMYLCASSLILGGVGAPLHFGNGTRLTVT.